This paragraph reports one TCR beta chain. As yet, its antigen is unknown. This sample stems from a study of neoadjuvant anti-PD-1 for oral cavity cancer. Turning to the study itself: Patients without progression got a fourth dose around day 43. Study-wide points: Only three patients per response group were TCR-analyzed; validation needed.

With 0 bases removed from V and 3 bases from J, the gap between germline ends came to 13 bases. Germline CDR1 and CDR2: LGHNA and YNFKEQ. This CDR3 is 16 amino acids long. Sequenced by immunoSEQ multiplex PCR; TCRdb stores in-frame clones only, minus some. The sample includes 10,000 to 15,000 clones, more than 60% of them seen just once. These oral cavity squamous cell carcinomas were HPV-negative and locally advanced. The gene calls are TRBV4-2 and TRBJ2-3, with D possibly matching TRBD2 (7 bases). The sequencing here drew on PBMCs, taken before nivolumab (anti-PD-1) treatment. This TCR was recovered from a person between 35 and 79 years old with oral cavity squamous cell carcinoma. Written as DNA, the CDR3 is TGTGCCAGCAGCCAAGAAGGGGGGGCACGGACAGATACGCAGTATTTT. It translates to CASSQEGGARTDTQYF.